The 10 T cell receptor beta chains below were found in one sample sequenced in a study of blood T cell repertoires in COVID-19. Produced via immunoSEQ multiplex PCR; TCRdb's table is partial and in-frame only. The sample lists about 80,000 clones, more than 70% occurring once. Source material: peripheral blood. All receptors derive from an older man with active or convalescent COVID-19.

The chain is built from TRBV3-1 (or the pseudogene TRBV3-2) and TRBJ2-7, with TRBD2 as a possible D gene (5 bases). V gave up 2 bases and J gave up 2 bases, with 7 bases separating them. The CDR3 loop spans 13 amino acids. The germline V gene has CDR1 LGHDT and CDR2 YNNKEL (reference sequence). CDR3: CASSQTGTYEQYF. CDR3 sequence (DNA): TGTGCCAGCAGCCAAACCGGGACCTACGAGCAGTACTTC.

The CDR3 reads CASSLLGTTEEKLFF. The CDR3 bases are TGCGCCAGCAGCTTGTTAGGTACAACGGAGGAAAAACTGTTTTTT. The chain uses TRBV5-1 and TRBJ1-4; D remains ambiguous. Trimming stripped 1 base from V and 8 bases from J, with 15 bases between. Germline V gives CDR1 SGHRS, CDR2 YFSETQ. The CDR3 covers 15 residues.

The CDR3 loop reads CASSYIETQYF. CDR3 nucleotides: TGTGCCAGCAGTTATATTGAGACCCAGTACTTC. The J gene is TRBJ2-5, the V gene TRBV12-3 or TRBV12-4; no definite D call. V lost 4 bases to trimming and J lost 5 bases, with 5 bases between them. This CDR3 has 11 amino acids.

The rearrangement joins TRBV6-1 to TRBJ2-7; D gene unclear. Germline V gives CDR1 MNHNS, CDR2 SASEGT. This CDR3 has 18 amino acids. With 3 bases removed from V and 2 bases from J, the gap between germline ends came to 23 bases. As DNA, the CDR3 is TGTGCCAGCAGTGAGCACTTCCAGACCGATCTAGAGACCTACGAGCAGTACTTC. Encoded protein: CASSEHFQTDLETYEQYF.

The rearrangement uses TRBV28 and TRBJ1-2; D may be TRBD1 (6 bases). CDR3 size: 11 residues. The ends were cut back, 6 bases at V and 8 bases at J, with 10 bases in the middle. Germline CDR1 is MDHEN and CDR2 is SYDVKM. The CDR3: CASRRQEGYTF. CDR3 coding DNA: TGTGCCAGCAGAAGACAGGAGGGCTACACCTTC.

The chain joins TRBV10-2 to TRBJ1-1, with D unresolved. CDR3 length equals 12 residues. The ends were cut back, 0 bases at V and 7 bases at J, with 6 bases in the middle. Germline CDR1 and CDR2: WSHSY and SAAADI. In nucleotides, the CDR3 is TGCGCCAGCAGTGAGTCCCCCAGTGAAGCTTTCTTT. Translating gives CASSESPSEAFF.

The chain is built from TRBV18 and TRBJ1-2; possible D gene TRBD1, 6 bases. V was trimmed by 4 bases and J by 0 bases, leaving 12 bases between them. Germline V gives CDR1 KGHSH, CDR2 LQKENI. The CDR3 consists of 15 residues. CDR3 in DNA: TGTGCCAGCTCACGAGAGGGGGTTTCTAACTATGGCTACACCTTC. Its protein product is CASSREGVSNYGYTF.

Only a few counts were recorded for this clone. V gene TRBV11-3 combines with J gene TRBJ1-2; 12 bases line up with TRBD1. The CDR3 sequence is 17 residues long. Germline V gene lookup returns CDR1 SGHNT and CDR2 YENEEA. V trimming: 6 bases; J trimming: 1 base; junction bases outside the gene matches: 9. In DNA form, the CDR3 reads TGTGCCAGCAGTGACGGGACAGGGGGCAACTATAACTATGGCTACACCTTC. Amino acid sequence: CASSDGTGGNYNYGYTF.

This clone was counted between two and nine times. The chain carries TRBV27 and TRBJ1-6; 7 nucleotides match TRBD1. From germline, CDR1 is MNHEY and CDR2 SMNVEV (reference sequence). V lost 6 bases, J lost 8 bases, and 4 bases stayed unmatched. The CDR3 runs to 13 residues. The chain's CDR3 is CASRRQGYSPLHF. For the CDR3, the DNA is TGTGCCAGCAGGCGACAGGGTTATTCACCCCTCCACTTT.

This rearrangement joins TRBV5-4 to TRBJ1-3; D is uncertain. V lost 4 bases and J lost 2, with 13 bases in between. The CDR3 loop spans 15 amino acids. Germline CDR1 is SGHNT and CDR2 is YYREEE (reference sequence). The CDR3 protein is CASSKDPGAGNTIYF. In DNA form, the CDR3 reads TGTGCCAGCAGCAAAGACCCCGGGGCTGGAAACACCATATATTTT.